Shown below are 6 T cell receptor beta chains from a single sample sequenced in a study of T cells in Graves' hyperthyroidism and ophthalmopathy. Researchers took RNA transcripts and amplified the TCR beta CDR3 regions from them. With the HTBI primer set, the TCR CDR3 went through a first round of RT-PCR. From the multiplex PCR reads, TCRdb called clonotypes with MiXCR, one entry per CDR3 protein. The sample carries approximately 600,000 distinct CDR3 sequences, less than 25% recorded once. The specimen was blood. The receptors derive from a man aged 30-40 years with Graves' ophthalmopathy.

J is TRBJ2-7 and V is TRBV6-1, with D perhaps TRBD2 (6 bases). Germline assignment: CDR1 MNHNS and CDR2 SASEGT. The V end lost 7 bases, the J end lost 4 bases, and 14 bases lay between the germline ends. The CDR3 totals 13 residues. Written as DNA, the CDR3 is TGTGCCAGCACGGGCAGGGAGGATTACGAGCAGTACTTC. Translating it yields CASTGREDYEQYF.

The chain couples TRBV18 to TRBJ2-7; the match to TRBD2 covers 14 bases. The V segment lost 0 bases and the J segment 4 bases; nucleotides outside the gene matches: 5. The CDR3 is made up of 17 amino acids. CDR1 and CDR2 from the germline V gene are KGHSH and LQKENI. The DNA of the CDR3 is TGTGCCAGCTCACCACCGGGACTAGCGGGAGTATCGTACGAGCAGTACTTC. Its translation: CASSPPGLAGVSYEQYF.

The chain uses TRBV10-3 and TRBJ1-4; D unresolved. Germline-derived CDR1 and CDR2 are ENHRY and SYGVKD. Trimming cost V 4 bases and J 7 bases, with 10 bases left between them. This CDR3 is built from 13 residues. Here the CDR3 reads CAISGAEPEKLFF. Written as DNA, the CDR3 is TGTGCCATCAGTGGGGCAGAGCCTGAAAAACTGTTTTTT.

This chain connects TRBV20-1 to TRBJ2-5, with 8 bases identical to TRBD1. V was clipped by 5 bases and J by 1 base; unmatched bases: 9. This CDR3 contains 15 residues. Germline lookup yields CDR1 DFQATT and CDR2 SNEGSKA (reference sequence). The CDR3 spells CSAWTGSRGQETQYF. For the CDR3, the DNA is TGCAGTGCTTGGACAGGGAGTCGCGGCCAAGAGACCCAGTACTTC.

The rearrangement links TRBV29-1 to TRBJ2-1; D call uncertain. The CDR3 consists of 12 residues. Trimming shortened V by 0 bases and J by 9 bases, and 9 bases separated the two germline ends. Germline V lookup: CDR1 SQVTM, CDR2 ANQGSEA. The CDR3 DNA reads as TGCAGCGTTGAAGATATAGGATCTGAGCAGTTCTTC. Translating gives CSVEDIGSEQFF.

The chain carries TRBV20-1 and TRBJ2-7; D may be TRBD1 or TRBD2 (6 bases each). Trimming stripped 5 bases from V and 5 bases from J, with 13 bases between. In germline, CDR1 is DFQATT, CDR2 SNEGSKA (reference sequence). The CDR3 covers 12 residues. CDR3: CSAPDGGHEQYF. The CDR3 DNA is TGCAGTGCTCCAGACGGGGGCCACGAGCAGTACTTC.